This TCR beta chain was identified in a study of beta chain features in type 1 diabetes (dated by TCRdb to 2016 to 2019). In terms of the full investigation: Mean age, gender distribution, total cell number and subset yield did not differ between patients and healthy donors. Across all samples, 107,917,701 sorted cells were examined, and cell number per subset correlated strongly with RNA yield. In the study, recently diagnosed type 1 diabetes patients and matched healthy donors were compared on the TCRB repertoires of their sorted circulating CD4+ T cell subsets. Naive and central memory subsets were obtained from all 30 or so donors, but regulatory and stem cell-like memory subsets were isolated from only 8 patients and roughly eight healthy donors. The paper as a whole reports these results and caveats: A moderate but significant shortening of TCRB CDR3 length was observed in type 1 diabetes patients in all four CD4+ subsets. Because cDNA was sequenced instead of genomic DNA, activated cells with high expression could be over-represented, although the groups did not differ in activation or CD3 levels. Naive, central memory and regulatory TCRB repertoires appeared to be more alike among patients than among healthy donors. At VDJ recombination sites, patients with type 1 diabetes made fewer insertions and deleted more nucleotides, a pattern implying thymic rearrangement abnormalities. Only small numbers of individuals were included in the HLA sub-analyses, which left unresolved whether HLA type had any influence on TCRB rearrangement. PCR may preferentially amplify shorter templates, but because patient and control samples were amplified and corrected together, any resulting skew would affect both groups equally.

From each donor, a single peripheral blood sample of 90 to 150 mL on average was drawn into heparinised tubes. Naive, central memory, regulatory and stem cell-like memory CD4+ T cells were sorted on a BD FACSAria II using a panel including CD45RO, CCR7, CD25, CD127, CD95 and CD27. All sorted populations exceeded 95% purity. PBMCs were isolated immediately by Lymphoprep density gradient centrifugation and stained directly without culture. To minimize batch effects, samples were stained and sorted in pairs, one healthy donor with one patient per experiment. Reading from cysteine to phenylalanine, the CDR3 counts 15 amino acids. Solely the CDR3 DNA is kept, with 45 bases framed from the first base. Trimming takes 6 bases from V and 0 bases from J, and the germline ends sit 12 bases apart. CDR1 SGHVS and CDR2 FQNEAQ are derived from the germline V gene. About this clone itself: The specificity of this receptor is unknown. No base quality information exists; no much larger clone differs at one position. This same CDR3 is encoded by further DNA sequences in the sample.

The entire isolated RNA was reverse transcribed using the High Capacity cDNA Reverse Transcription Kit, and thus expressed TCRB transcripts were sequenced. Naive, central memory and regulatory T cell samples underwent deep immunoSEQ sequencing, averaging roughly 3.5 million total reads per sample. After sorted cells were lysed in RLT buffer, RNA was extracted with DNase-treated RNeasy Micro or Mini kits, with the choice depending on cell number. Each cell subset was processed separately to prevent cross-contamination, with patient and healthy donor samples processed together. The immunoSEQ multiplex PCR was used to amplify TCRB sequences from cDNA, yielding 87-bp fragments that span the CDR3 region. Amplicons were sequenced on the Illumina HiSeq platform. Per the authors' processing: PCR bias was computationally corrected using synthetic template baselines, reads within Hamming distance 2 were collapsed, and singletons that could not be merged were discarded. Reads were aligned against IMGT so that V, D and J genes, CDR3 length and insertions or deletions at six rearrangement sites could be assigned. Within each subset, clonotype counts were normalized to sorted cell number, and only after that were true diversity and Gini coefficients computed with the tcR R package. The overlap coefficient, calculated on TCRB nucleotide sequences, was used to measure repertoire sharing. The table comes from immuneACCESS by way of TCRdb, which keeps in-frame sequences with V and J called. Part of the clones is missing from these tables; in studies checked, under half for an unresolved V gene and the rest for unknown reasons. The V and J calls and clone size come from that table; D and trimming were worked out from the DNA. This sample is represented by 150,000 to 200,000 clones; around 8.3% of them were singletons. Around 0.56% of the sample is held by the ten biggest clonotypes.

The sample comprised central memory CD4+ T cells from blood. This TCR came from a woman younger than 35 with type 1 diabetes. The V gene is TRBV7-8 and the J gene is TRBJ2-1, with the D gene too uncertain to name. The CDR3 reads CASSLRHSSYNEQFF. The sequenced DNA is TGTGCCAGCAGTCTAAGGCACAGCTCCTACAATGAGCAGTTCTTC.